This passage covers 21 T cell receptor beta chains from one sample sequenced in a study of cytomegalovirus exposure and HLA in healthy donors. The PCR used 60 Vbeta and 13 Jbeta primers. Method: immunoSEQ multiplex PCR; TCRdb's copy keeps in-frame clones and lacks some. The top ten clones hold approximately 14% of a sample with some 190,000 clones, more than 75% of them seen once. Input material: PBMCs. These receptors came from a woman aged 25 to 39 in good health and CMV-seropositive.

The CDR3 region has the DNA TGCGCCAGCAGGATTGGGACAGGGGACCAGGGCTACACCTTC. This codes for CASRIGTGDQGYTF. The rearrangement uses TRBV5-1 and TRBJ1-2; 10 nucleotides match TRBD1. This CDR3 comprises 14 residues. Unmatched junction bases numbered 9, after V lost 5 bases and J lost 8 bases. The V gene's germline CDR1 is SGHRS and CDR2 YFSETQ.

This clone was recorded a few times. V gene TRBV19 combines with J gene TRBJ2-7; D is possibly TRBD2 (5 bases). This CDR3 contains 15 residues. The germline V gene has CDR1 LNHDA and CDR2 SQIVND (reference sequence). Trimming pared 7 bases from V and 4 bases from J, leaving 20 bases between. The CDR3 nucleotides are TGTGCCAGTACCGCGGGCCCGGCGCCGATTTACGAGCAGTACTTC. Its translation is CASTAGPAPIYEQYF.

The table lists this clone with a few counts. This chain connects TRBV9 to TRBJ2-1; 8 positions agree with TRBD1. V lost 7 bases, J lost 8 bases, and 5 bases stayed unmatched. This CDR3 has 12 residues. Germline CDR1 and CDR2: SGDLS and YYNGEE. CDR3 sequence (DNA): TGTGCCAGCTCTTCAGGGGGCGATGAGCAGTTCTTC. Residues: CASSSGGDEQFF.

This clone was counted between two and nine times. V and J are TRBV12-5 and TRBJ2-1; 7 bases line up with TRBD2. The germline CDR1 and CDR2 sequences are LGHNT and FRNRAP. This CDR3 comprises 16 residues. With V trimmed by 6 bases and J by 4 bases, 12 bases remained unmatched. CDR3 bases: TGTGCTAGTGGCCCTCCGGATAGCGGGCCATACAATGAGCAGTTCTTC. Translated, it gives CASGPPDSGPYNEQFF.

The chain's CDR3 is CASSELSEQYF. DNA of the CDR3: TGTGCCAGCAGTGAATTGAGTGAGCAGTACTTC. This rearrangement joins TRBV2 to TRBJ2-7; no reliable D call. Trimming left V 2 bases short and J 7 bases short, with 6 bases between. The CDR3 is 11 residues long. CDR1 is SNHLY and CDR2 is FYNNEI in the germline V gene.

This clone was found a few times. This chain uses TRBV4-1 with TRBJ1-5; no definite D call. Trimming removed 0 bases at V and 9 bases at J, with 9 bases between. CDR1 MGHRA and CDR2 YSYEKL come from the germline V gene. This CDR3 is built from 13 residues. The CDR3 nucleotides read TGCGCCAGCAGCCAAGATGCGCTTTGGCCCCAGCATTTT. Protein: CASSQDALWPQHF.

This chain's CDR3 is CASSGQGTYNEQFF. Written as DNA, the CDR3 is TGTGCCAGCAGCGGACAGGGGACCTACAATGAGCAGTTCTTC. This sequence joins TRBV2 and TRBJ2-1, with 9 bases fitting TRBD1. Germline assignment: CDR1 SNHLY and CDR2 FYNNEI. Unmatched junction bases numbered 2, after V lost 6 bases and J lost 2 bases. The CDR3 covers 14 residues.

The chain links TRBV5-6 to TRBJ2-5; 10 bases fit TRBD2. Per germline, CDR1 SGHDT and CDR2 YYEEEE. V trimming: 2 bases; J trimming: 4 bases; junction bases outside the gene matches: 5. This CDR3 spans 15 amino acids. CDR3 nucleotides: TGTGCCAGCAGCTTTCTCAGCGGGGGGGGAGAGACCCAGTACTTC. Encoded protein: CASSFLSGGGETQYF.

The CDR3 DNA reads TGTGCCAGCAGTAGGGGACCGGGACAGGGATGTTCACCCCTCCACTTT. Translation: CASSRGPGQGCSPLHF. The genes are TRBV6-8 and TRBJ1-6, with TRBD1 matching 9 bases. V shed 5 bases and J 9 bases; nucleotides not matched to a gene: 11. This CDR3 is built from 16 residues. The germline gives CDR1 MNHGY, CDR2 SAAAGT.

This clone was detected only a few times. The V and J genes are TRBV4-1 and TRBJ1-1; 8 bases agree with TRBD1. The V segment lost 2 bases and the J segment 4 bases; nucleotides outside the gene matches: 15. This CDR3 has 18 residues. Looked up from germline, CDR1 is MGHRA and CDR2 is YSYEKL. CDR3 region: CASSQSYTETGVGTEAFF. The CDR3 bases are TGCGCCAGCAGCCAATCCTATACGGAGACAGGGGTTGGCACTGAAGCTTTCTTT.

This sequence joins TRBV30 and TRBJ1-3, with D perhaps matching TRBD1 (5 bases). From germline, CDR1 is GTSNPN and CDR2 SVGIG (reference sequence). V lost 5 bases and J 0 bases, leaving 11 bases between the germline ends. The CDR3 consists of 14 residues. Written as DNA, the CDR3 is TGTGCCTGGGGCTCAGGGCCCTCTGGAAACACCATATATTTT. Protein sequence: CAWGSGPSGNTIYF.

The chain is built from TRBV7-9 and TRBJ1-5; D is undetermined. The CDR3 contains 12 residues. The V gene's germline CDR1 is SEHNR and CDR2 FQNEAQ (reference sequence). V lost 3 bases and J 7 bases, leaving 7 bases between the germline ends. In DNA, the CDR3 is TGTGCCAGCAGCTTGATGGAGCAGCCCCAGCATTTT. Translated: CASSLMEQPQHF.

The chain couples TRBV5-4 to TRBJ2-7, with D perhaps TRBD1 (5 bases). This CDR3 spans 15 amino acids. Deletions cut 1 base from V and 3 bases from J, with 14 bases between. The germline CDR1 and CDR2 sequences are SGHNT and YYREEE (reference sequence). This CDR3 reads CASSLNRDRDYEQYF. In DNA, the CDR3 is TGTGCCAGCAGCTTGAATAGAGACAGAGACTACGAGCAGTACTTC.

This chain joins TRBV28 and TRBJ1-1; TRBD1 might be the D (6 bases). The ends were cut back, 5 bases at V and 0 bases at J, with 13 bases in the middle. CDR3 length equals 15 residues. Germline CDR1 is MDHEN and CDR2 is SYDVKM. This CDR3 is CASSLYRALNTEAFF. As DNA, the CDR3 is TGTGCCAGCAGTCTTTACAGGGCACTGAACACTGAAGCTTTCTTT.

The chain recombines TRBV5-1 with TRBJ2-1; 10 bases are shared with TRBD1. J lost 5 bases, V lost 1 base, and 12 bases had no gene match. Germline V gene lookup returns CDR1 SGHRS and CDR2 YFSETQ. This CDR3 has 18 residues. The CDR3 region has the DNA TGCGCCAGCAGCTTGCGGACAGGGGGACCGGGCGGTCACAATGAGCAGTTCTTC. Amino acids: CASSLRTGGPGGHNEQFF. Filled out from reference TRBV5-1 and TRBJ2-1, the complete variable domain reads KAGVTQTPRYLIKTRGQQVTLSCSPISGHRSVSWYQQTPGQGLQFLFEYFSETQRNKGNFPGRFSGRQFSNSRSEMNVSTLELGDSALYLCASSLRTGGPGGHNEQFFGPGTRLTVL.

This clone has only one observation. CDR3 amino acids: CASSGSRGLSSYEQYF. The CDR3 coding sequence is TGTGCCAGCAGTGGAAGTCGGGGACTTAGCTCCTACGAGCAGTACTTC. The chain has TRBV28 and TRBJ2-7; tentative D call: TRBD2 (6 bases). Germline assignment: CDR1 MDHEN and CDR2 SYDVKM. The CDR3 spans 16 residues. V lost 5 bases, J lost 0 bases, and 17 bases lay in between.

For this clone: Other nucleotide sequences from this sample produce the same CDR3. The genes are TRBV4-3 and TRBJ2-1; TRBD2 aligns across 8 bases. The V gene's germline CDR1 is LGHNA and CDR2 YSLEER. The CDR3 loop spans 16 amino acids. V shed 0 bases and J 6 bases; nucleotides not matched to a gene: 7. The CDR3: CASSQELAAGANEQFF. The CDR3 DNA reads TGCGCCAGCAGCCAAGAACTAGCGGCTGGGGCCAATGAGCAGTTCTTC.

Note on this clone: The same CDR3 can be traced to other DNA sequences in this sample. The genes are TRBV9 and TRBJ2-7; TRBD2 is a possible D gene (5 bases). Between the trimmed V and J ends, which lost 0 bases and 2 bases, there was a span of 9 bases. CDR1 is SGDLS, CDR2 YYNGEE, per germline. CDR3 length: 14 amino acids. CDR3 bases: TGTGCCAGCAGCGTAGCTGAGGGTACCTACGAGCAGTACTTC. As protein: CASSVAEGTYEQYF. Full variable domain (missing parts from reference TRBV9 and TRBJ2-7): DSGVTQTPKHLITATGQRVTLRCSPRSGDLSVYWYQQSLDQGLQFLIQYYNGEERAKGNILERFSAQQFPDLHSELNLSSLELGDSALYFCASSVAEGTYEQYFGPGTRLTVT.

The genes are TRBV7-2 and TRBJ2-1; no firm D call. Germline CDR1 SGHTA, CDR2 FQGNSA. This CDR3 contains 12 residues. The V gene lost 2 bases and the J gene lost 9 bases, with 8 bases spanning the gap. In DNA form, the CDR3 reads TGTGCCAGCAGCTTACAAGGCGGTGAGCAGTTCTTC. Translation gives CASSLQGGEQFF.

The chain employs TRBV6-1 and TRBJ2-7; tentative D call: TRBD2 (6 bases). Germline V gene sequence: CDR1 MNHNS, CDR2 SASEGT. CDR3 size: 13 residues. Trimming pared 0 bases from V and 13 bases from J, leaving 16 bases between. CDR3: CASSEASAGMLYF. The CDR3, as DNA: TGTGCCAGCAGTGAAGCTTCGGCGGGGATGCTATACTTC.

This clone was counted a few times. J is TRBJ2-7 and V is TRBV6-5, with D tentatively TRBD1 (5 bases). This CDR3 contains 15 residues. Germline values: CDR1 MNHEY, CDR2 SVGAGI. The V and J ends lost 5 bases and 4 bases respectively, with 18 bases between them. The CDR3 region has the DNA TGTGCCAGCAGTCCCCGAAGGGGCCACCCTTACGAGCAGTACTTC. It codes for CASSPRRGHPYEQYF.